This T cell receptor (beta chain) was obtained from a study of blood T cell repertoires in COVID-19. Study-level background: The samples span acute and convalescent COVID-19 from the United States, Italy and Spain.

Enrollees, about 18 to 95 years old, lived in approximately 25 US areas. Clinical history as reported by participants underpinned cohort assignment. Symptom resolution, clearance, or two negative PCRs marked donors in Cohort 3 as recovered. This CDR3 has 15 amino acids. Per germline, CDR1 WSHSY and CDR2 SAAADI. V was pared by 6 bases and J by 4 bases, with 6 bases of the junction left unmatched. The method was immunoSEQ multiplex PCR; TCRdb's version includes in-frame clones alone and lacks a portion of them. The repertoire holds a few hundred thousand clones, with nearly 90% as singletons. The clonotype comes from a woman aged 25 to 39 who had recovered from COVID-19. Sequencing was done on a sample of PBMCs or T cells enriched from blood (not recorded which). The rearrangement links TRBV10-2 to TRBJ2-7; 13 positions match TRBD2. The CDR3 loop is CASRRTSGSWYEQYF. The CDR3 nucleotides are TGCGCCAGCAGACGGACTAGCGGGAGTTGGTACGAGCAGTACTTC.